Below, 22 T cell receptor beta chains from the same sample are listed, as sequenced in a study of cytomegalovirus exposure and HLA in healthy donors. Amplification used 60 Vbeta primers and 13 Jbeta primers. The repertoire was sequenced with immunoSEQ multiplex PCR; TCRdb's copy has only in-frame clones and lacks some. Of about 220,000 clones listed, over 70% are singletons. The sample taken for sequencing was PBMCs. These receptors all stem from a boy younger than 10 in good health and CMV-seronegative.

The chain recombines TRBV7-2 with TRBJ1-1, with a possible D match to TRBD1 (5 bases). The V end lost 0 bases, the J end lost 8 bases, and 10 bases lay between the germline ends. Germline assignment: CDR1 SGHTA and CDR2 FQGNSA. The CDR3 covers 13 residues. CDR3 in amino acids: CASSLAGGREAFF. The DNA of the CDR3 is TGTGCCAGCAGCTTAGCGGGGGGGAGGGAAGCTTTCTTT.

The chain is built from TRBV27 and TRBJ2-7; D unclear. The germline CDR1 and CDR2 sequences are MNHEY and SMNVEV (reference sequence). The CDR3 sequence is 12 residues long. V lost 6 bases and J lost 4, with 10 bases in between. This chain's CDR3 is CASSPTGYEQYF. The CDR3 DNA sequence: TGTGCCAGCAGCCCCACGGGTTACGAGCAGTACTTC.

CDR3 in DNA: TGTGCCAGCAGCTCACAGGGGGCGCGGGAGACCCAGTACTTC. Protein: CASSSQGARETQYF. The V and J genes are TRBV7-2 and TRBJ2-5; TRBD1 matches at 9 bases. J lost 5 bases, V lost 4 bases, and 5 bases had no gene match. Germline V lookup: CDR1 SGHTA, CDR2 FQGNSA. The CDR3 totals 14 residues.

The V call is TRBV27, the J call TRBJ1-1; tentative D call: TRBD1 (6 bases). Deletions cut 6 bases from V and 3 bases from J, with 17 bases between. The CDR3 is 15 amino acids. Germline CDR1 and CDR2: MNHEY and SMNVEV (reference sequence). The CDR3 nucleotides read TGTGCCAGCAGAGGCCCATGGGGGGGCTACACTGAAGCTTTCTTT. Translating it yields CASRGPWGGYTEAFF.

This sequence joins TRBV10-2 and TRBJ2-7; D ambiguous. Trimming removed 6 bases from V and 3 bases from J, with 18 bases in between. Germline-derived CDR1 and CDR2 are WSHSY and SAAADI. The CDR3 consists of 15 residues. The CDR3 sequence: CASRPSAERYYEQYF. CDR3 nucleotides: TGCGCCAGCAGACCCTCGGCGGAACGATACTACGAGCAGTACTTC.

The V gene is TRBV23-1, the J gene TRBJ2-7, with a tentative D call TRBD1 (6 bases). TRBV23-1 is an open reading frame, and its role is uncertain. The CDR3 sequence is 13 residues long. Trimming left V 8 bases short and J 1 base short, with 12 bases between. The CDR3 DNA follows: TGCGCCAGCCCGACAGGAATTTCCTACGAGCAGTACTTC. Protein product: CASPTGISYEQYF.

This clone was seen once. The V gene is TRBV5-1, the J gene TRBJ2-5; a possible D gene is TRBD1 (5 bases). In germline, CDR1 is SGHRS, CDR2 YFSETQ. The CDR3 spans 14 residues. The ends were cut back, 2 bases at V and 5 bases at J, with 13 bases in the middle. The CDR3 nucleotides are TGCGCCAGCAGCTTACAGGTTTATAGGGAGACCCAGTACTTC. This gives the protein CASSLQVYRETQYF.

A few counts support this clone. The chain links TRBV5-1 to TRBJ1-5, with 8 bases that match TRBD1. V gave up 4 bases and J gave up 0 bases; unmatched junction bases: 6. Germline V gene lookup returns CDR1 SGHRS and CDR2 YFSETQ. CDR3 length: 16 residues. The CDR3 spells CASSPTGDYSNQPQHF. As DNA, the CDR3 is TGCGCCAGCAGCCCGACAGGGGACTATAGCAATCAGCCCCAGCATTTT.

A few counts support this clone. This chain uses TRBV6-4 with TRBJ2-3, with 7 nucleotides matching TRBD1. The germline gives CDR1 MRHNA, CDR2 SNTAGT. Losses at the gene ends were 0 bases for V and 4 bases for J; bases not matched to a gene: 1. The CDR3 covers 14 residues. CDR3 in DNA: TGTGCCAGCAGTGACTCCCAGGGGGCAGATACGCAGTATTTT. Translating gives CASSDSQGADTQYF.

The chain recombines TRBV11-2 with TRBJ2-2; D possibly corresponds to TRBD2 (6 bases). CDR1 is SGHAT, CDR2 FQNNGV, per germline. This CDR3 has 14 amino acids. The V end was cut by 6 bases, the J end by 6 bases, with 14 bases between. The CDR3 DNA reads TGTGCCAGCAGTGGGAGGTCTACAGCCGGGGAGCTGTTTTTT. It encodes CASSGRSTAGELFF.

The chain links TRBV25-1 to TRBJ1-3; D gene unclear. Germline-derived CDR1 and CDR2 are MGHDK and SYGVNS. V gave up 7 bases and J gave up 0 bases, with 7 bases separating them. The CDR3 spans 13 residues. The CDR3 protein is CASKRDSGNTIYF. The CDR3 DNA follows: TGTGCCAGCAAACGGGACTCTGGAAACACCATATATTTT. Full variable domain (missing parts from reference TRBV25-1 and TRBJ1-3): EADIYQTPRYLVIGTGKKITLECSQTMGHDKMYWYQQDPGMELHLIHYSYGVNSTEKGDLSSESTVSRIRTEHFPLTLESARPSHTSQYLCASKRDSGNTIYFGEGSWLTVV.

A single count supports this clone. V is TRBV30 and J is TRBJ2-2; 10 bases map to TRBD2. Germline CDR1 is GTSNPN and CDR2 is SVGIG (reference sequence). With 0 bases clipped from V and 8 bases from J, the junction kept 9 bases outside the gene matches. The CDR3 totals 16 residues. CDR3 coding DNA: TGTGCCTGGAGTGTACCGGGACTAGCGTATTCTGGGGAGCTGTTTTTT. It translates to CAWSVPGLAYSGELFF.

The chain links TRBV6-5 to TRBJ1-2; 9 bases align to TRBD1. The CDR3 covers 13 residues. V was pared by 5 bases and J by 4 bases, with 2 bases of the junction left unmatched. Germline-derived CDR1 and CDR2 are MNHEY and SVGAGI. CDR3 DNA: TGTGCCAGCAGTCAGGACAGGGGCTATGGCTACACCTTC. Encoded protein: CASSQDRGYGYTF.

V gene TRBV7-3 combines with J gene TRBJ2-5; D is perhaps TRBD1 (5 bases). In germline, CDR1 is SGHTA, CDR2 FQGTGA. This CDR3 comprises 13 residues. Between the trimmed V and J ends, which lost 2 bases and 4 bases, there was a span of 8 bases. CDR3 DNA sequence: TGTGCCAGCAGCTTATGGGGCGGAGAGACCCAGTACTTC. It codes for CASSLWGGETQYF.

This clone was picked up one time. One junction end does not reproduce the germline sequence, and a read error may be involved. The chain uses TRBV11-2 and TRBJ2-5, with D hard to call. The CDR3 is made up of 13 amino acids. The germline V gene encodes CDR1 SGHAT and CDR2 FQNNGV. CDR3 nucleotides: TGTGCCAGCAGGATGACTGCCGTAGAGGCCCAGTACTTC. This codes for CASRMTAVEAQYF. Full variable domain (outside the CDR3, taken from reference TRBV11-2 and TRBJ2-5): EAGVAQSPRYKIIEKRQSVAFWCNPISGHATLYWYQQILGQGPKLLIQFQNNGVVDDSQLPKDRFSAERLKGVDSTLKIQPAKLEDSAVYLCASRMTAVEAQYFGPGTRLLVL.

The chain couples TRBV4-1 to TRBJ1-2; maybe TRBD1 (6 bases). CDR1 and CDR2 from the germline V gene are MGHRA and YSYEKL. V shed 2 bases and J shed 5 bases, with 12 bases lying between them. The CDR3 is 14 amino acids. The CDR3 nucleotides read TGCGCCAGCAGCCAACAGACAGGACTTTATGGCTACACCTTC. Its protein is CASSQQTGLYGYTF.

This sequence joins TRBV9 and TRBJ1-2, with D unresolved. Trimming removed 4 bases at V and 7 bases at J, with 11 bases between. From germline, CDR1 is SGDLS and CDR2 YYNGEE. The CDR3 extends over 12 amino acids. In DNA, the CDR3 is TGTGCCAGCAGCTCACGGGAGGCTGGCTACACCTTC. It translates to CASSSREAGYTF.

This clone appeared once. This rearrangement joins TRBV5-1 to TRBJ2-7; 7 bases are a match to TRBD2. Germline values: CDR1 SGHRS, CDR2 YFSETQ. The CDR3 has 14 amino acids. V lost 2 bases to trimming and J lost 4 bases; unmatched junction nucleotides: 6. The CDR3, as DNA: TGCGCCAGCAGCTTAAGCGGGGTCGGGTACGAGCAGTACTTC. Amino acids: CASSLSGVGYEQYF.

J is TRBJ2-1 and V is TRBV9; D not certain. Trimming left V 7 bases short and J 14 bases short, with 19 bases between. This CDR3 comprises 12 residues. Per the germline V gene, CDR1 is SGDLS and CDR2 is YYNGEE. CDR3 nucleotide sequence: TGTGCCAGCGTCGACCGTTTGGGCAATGAGTTCTTC. Residues: CASVDRLGNEFF.

This clone was found once. This chain links TRBV5-4 with TRBJ1-1; the D gene is possibly TRBD1 (5 bases). Deletions cut 8 bases from V and 3 bases from J, with 14 bases between. Germline V gene lookup returns CDR1 SGHNT and CDR2 YYREEE (reference sequence). This CDR3 is 13 amino acids long. The CDR3 reads CASKLGGDTEAFF. The CDR3 DNA reads TGTGCCAGTAAATTGGGGGGGGACACTGAAGCTTTCTTT.

CDR3 region: CASSAWGGETQYF. The DNA of the CDR3 is TGTGCCAGCAGCGCCTGGGGGGGTGAGACCCAGTACTTC. The rearrangement uses TRBV2 and TRBJ2-5, with 7 bases identical to TRBD2. Per the germline V gene, CDR1 is SNHLY and CDR2 is FYNNEI. Losses at the gene ends were 6 bases for V and 5 bases for J; bases not matched to a gene: 6. The CDR3 loop spans 13 amino acids.

V gene TRBV5-1 combines with J gene TRBJ2-7, with D maybe TRBD2 (6 bases). CDR3 size: 17 residues. Germline V lookup: CDR1 SGHRS, CDR2 YFSETQ. Trimming shortened V by 3 bases and J by 2 bases, and 21 bases separated the two germline ends. The CDR3 DNA reads as TGCGCCAGCAGCTCGGGGGTCTTGGACTCACGCCCCTACGAGCAGTACTTC. The encoded protein is CASSSGVLDSRPYEQYF.